Listed below are T cell receptor beta chains from one sample, sequenced in a study of cytomegalovirus exposure and HLA in healthy donors. Libraries were prepared by immunoSEQ multiplex PCR; TCRdb keeps only in-frame clonotypes and omits some of them. The sample lists approximately 120,000 clones; approximately 80% were seen once. The material sequenced was PBMCs. All receptors derive from a woman between 40 and 50 years old in good health and CMV-seropositive. CDR3s include the opening cysteine and the closing phenylalanine or tryptophan. The order of the fields is D gene, J gene, V gene, clone size, CDR3 DNA, CDR3 protein. The D gene is left open where the match is weak. Only part of the rows carry a size: once, few, many, or a class if the clone is expanded.

d_gene: TRBD2; j_gene: TRBJ2-3; v_gene: TRBV7-9; abundance: NA; CDR3nt: TGTGCCAGCAGCTACAGCGGGAGGAGCACAGATACGCAGTATTTT; CDR3aa: CASSYSGRSTDTQYF
d_gene: TRBD1; j_gene: TRBJ2-2; v_gene: TRBV4-2; abundance: few; CDR3nt: TGTGCCAGCAGCCGCCCCGACAGGGGAACCGGGGAGCTGTTTTTT; CDR3aa: CASSRPDRGTGELFF
d_gene: NA; j_gene: TRBJ1-1; v_gene: TRBV10-2; abundance: NA; CDR3nt: TGCGCCAGCAGTAAGGGGGAGGGCACTGAAGCTTTCTTT; CDR3aa: CASSKGEGTEAFF
d_gene: NA; j_gene: TRBJ1-4; v_gene: TRBV5-1; abundance: NA; CDR3nt: TGCGCCAGCAGCTTGGGAGGGACTAATGAAAAACTGTTTTTT; CDR3aa: CASSLGGTNEKLFF
d_gene: NA; j_gene: TRBJ2-7; v_gene: TRBV9; abundance: NA; CDR3nt: TGTGCCAGCAGCGTAGACTTCACCTCCTACGAGCAGTACTTC; CDR3aa: CASSVDFTSYEQYF
d_gene: NA; j_gene: TRBJ2-2; v_gene: TRBV7-9; abundance: NA; CDR3nt: TGTGCCAGCCACTCGGTCAGGAGAGGGCCGAACACCGGGGAGCTGTTTTTT; CDR3aa: CASHSVRRGPNTGELFF
d_gene: TRBD2; j_gene: TRBJ2-2; v_gene: TRBV7-9; abundance: NA; CDR3nt: TGTTCCAGCAGCTTAGCCGGGACTAGCGGGAGTCCGAACACCGGGGAGCTGTTTTTT; CDR3aa: CSSSLAGTSGSPNTGELFF
d_gene: NA; j_gene: TRBJ2-4; v_gene: TRBV21-1; abundance: NA; CDR3nt: TGTGCCAGCAGCAAATCTTCATCGCTAGCGGGAGCCAAAAACATTCAGTACTTC; CDR3aa: CASSKSSSLAGAKNIQYF
d_gene: NA; j_gene: TRBJ1-1; v_gene: TRBV5-4; abundance: NA; CDR3nt: TGTGCCAGCAGCTTGGCCCCGGTTAACACTGAAGCTTTCTTT; CDR3aa: CASSLAPVNTEAFF
d_gene: TRBD2; j_gene: TRBJ2-3; v_gene: TRBV19; abundance: NA; CDR3nt: TGTGCCAGTAGTGGACTCGGGGAGGTAGCGGGAGTCACAGATACGCAGTATTTT; CDR3aa: CASSGLGEVAGVTDTQYF